What follows describes a single T cell receptor beta chain. Antigen: not known. This sample is part of a study of T cell responses to AZD1222 COVID-19 vaccine. CDR3 size: 15 residues. From germline, CDR1 is MRHNA and CDR2 SNTAGT. V lost 0 bases and J 6 bases, leaving 11 bases between the germline ends. Study results and limitations: Along spike, vaccine-associated CD4 TCRs were found throughout, with dominance at 160-218 and 743-854.

TCRdb's table, derived via immunoSEQ multiplex PCR, lists solely in-frame clones and lacks some. This sample has about 81,000 clones; approximately 90% occur once, and the top ten carry about 8%. The sequences come from peripheral blood, collected 28 days after the second AZD1222 dose. J is TRBJ1-4 and V is TRBV6-4, with D perhaps TRBD1 (6 bases). This receptor was obtained from an adult who received the AZD1222 COVID-19 vaccine. CDR3 region: CASSDSRGGDEKLFF. The CDR3 bases are TGTGCCAGCAGTGACTCGAGGGGGGGCGATGAAAAACTGTTTTTT.